Following are 30 T cell receptor beta chains from one sample sequenced in a study of cytomegalovirus exposure and HLA in healthy donors. TCRdb's table, derived via immunoSEQ multiplex PCR, lists solely in-frame clones and lacks some. The sample holds under 400,000 clones, around 90% seen once. The sequencing sample was made of PBMCs. The origin of the receptors is a man aged 30 to 45 in good health and CMV-seronegative.

The chain recombines TRBV5-1 with TRBJ1-5; 7 bases are a match to TRBD1. CDR1 and CDR2 (germline): SGHRS, YFSETQ. Trimming cost V 2 bases and J 5 bases; bases outside gene matches: 7. This CDR3 comprises 15 residues. CDR3: CASSFSTGPDQPQHF. CDR3 DNA: TGCGCCAGCAGCTTCTCGACAGGGCCTGATCAGCCCCAGCATTTT.

The chain joins TRBV2 to TRBJ2-3; no reliable D call. The CDR3 consists of 15 residues. Germline CDR1 is SNHLY and CDR2 is FYNNEI. V was clipped by 4 bases and J by 0 bases, with 11 bases between them. The CDR3 sequence: CASSVYPTSTDTQYF. The CDR3 DNA is TGTGCCAGCAGTGTTTATCCCACTAGCACAGATACGCAGTATTTT.

The gene calls are TRBV14 and TRBJ1-6; perhaps TRBD1 as D (5 bases). V shed 0 bases and J shed 2 bases, with 14 bases lying between them. Germline V gene data show CDR1 as SGHDN and CDR2 as FVKESK. The CDR3 is 18 residues long. The CDR3 sequence: CASSQDNGGLTYNSPLHF. The CDR3 DNA follows: TGTGCCAGCAGCCAAGATAACGGGGGATTAACCTATAATTCACCCCTCCACTTT.

V gene TRBV2 combines with J gene TRBJ2-6, with 10 bases identical to TRBD2. The junction had 12 bases not matched to a gene; V was cut back by 6 bases and J by 4 bases. The CDR3 has 18 residues. The germline gives CDR1 SNHLY, CDR2 FYNNEI. The CDR3 nucleotides read TGTGCCAGCAGAAGAAGGAGTAGCGGGGGGCTAGGGGCCAACGTCCTGACTTTC. Residues: CASRRRSSGGLGANVLTF. Complete variable domain (other parts from reference TRBV2 and TRBJ2-6): EPEVTQTPSHQVTQMGQEVILRCVPISNHLYFYWYRQILGQKVEFLVSFYNNEISEKSEIFDDQFSVERPDGSNFTLKIRSTKLEDSAMYFCASRRRSSGGLGANVLTFGAGSRLTVL.

The chain couples TRBV5-1 to TRBJ1-5, with a tentative D call TRBD1 (5 bases). Per the germline V gene, CDR1 is SGHRS and CDR2 is YFSETQ. This CDR3 region has 16 residues. Trimming left V 2 bases short and J 1 base short, with 13 bases between. The CDR3 DNA sequence: TGCGCCAGCAGCTTTGGGACGGGAGGGAGCAATCAGCCCCAGCATTTT. Its protein product is CASSFGTGGSNQPQHF.

The rearrangement uses TRBV5-6 and TRBJ1-6; perhaps TRBD1 as D (6 bases). The CDR3 length is 15 residues. In germline, CDR1 is SGHDT, CDR2 YYEEEE. V dropped 1 base and J dropped 3 bases, with 8 bases sitting between them. Written as DNA, the CDR3 is TGTGCCAGCAGCTTGACAGGGAGCTATAATTCACCCCTCCACTTT. This codes for CASSLTGSYNSPLHF.

This clone is a singleton in its sample. The chain has TRBV6-5 and TRBJ1-2; 9 positions agree with TRBD1. The CDR3 has 13 amino acids. Germline V gene lookup returns CDR1 MNHEY and CDR2 SVGAGI. After removal of 6 bases from V and 4 bases from J, the junction contained 3 bases not matched to a gene. The CDR3 protein is CASRPTGGYGYTF. CDR3 sequence (DNA): TGTGCCAGCAGACCGACAGGGGGCTATGGCTACACCTTC.

The chain employs TRBV5-6 and TRBJ1-2; D is unresolved. The V end was cut by 0 bases, the J end by 7 bases, with 19 bases between. Germline lookup yields CDR1 SGHDT and CDR2 YYEEEE. The CDR3 spans 16 residues. The CDR3 DNA reads as TGTGCCAGCAGCTTGGGTGGCGGCAACGTATTCGGTGGCTACACCTTC. It specifies CASSLGGGNVFGGYTF.

This clone was detected a few times. The rearrangement uses TRBV7-2 and TRBJ2-3; maybe TRBD2 (7 bases). Trimming pared 2 bases from V and 4 bases from J, leaving 16 bases between. The CDR3 spans 16 residues. CDR1 and CDR2 from the germline V gene are SGHTA and FQGNSA. DNA for the CDR3: TGTGCCAGCAGCTTATTCGGCGGGGGCTCATCAGATACGCAGTATTTT. Translation: CASSLFGGGSSDTQYF.

The rearrangement uses TRBV5-6 and TRBJ2-4; D gene ambiguous. V was cut by 4 bases and J by 0 bases, with 11 bases left in between. The CDR3 has 15 residues. Germline assignment: CDR1 SGHDT and CDR2 YYEEEE. CDR3 amino acids: CASSPASIAKNIQYF. The CDR3 coding sequence is TGTGCCAGCAGCCCCGCTTCTATAGCCAAAAACATTCAGTACTTC.

In this sample, this clone turned up once. The chain employs TRBV5-4 and TRBJ1-1; D gene ambiguous. V lost 7 bases and J lost 4, with 14 bases in between. The germline gives CDR1 SGHNT, CDR2 YYREEE (reference sequence). The CDR3 covers 13 residues. CDR3 region: CASRLGGFTEAFF. CDR3 DNA: TGTGCCAGCCGCCTAGGAGGGTTCACTGAAGCTTTCTTT.

The chain uses TRBV30 and TRBJ2-3, with 10 bases identical to TRBD2. The CDR3 runs 15 residues. Trimming cost V 0 bases and J 2 bases; bases outside gene matches: 2. Germline lookup yields CDR1 GTSNPN and CDR2 SVGIG (reference sequence). The CDR3 region is CAWSVLAGSTDTQYF. The CDR3 bases are TGTGCCTGGAGTGTACTAGCGGGGTCCACAGATACGCAGTATTTT. Drawing the rest from reference TRBV30 and TRBJ2-3, the complete variable domain is SQTIHQWPATLVQPVGSPLSLECTVEGTSNPNLYWYRQAAGRGLQLLFYSVGIGQISSEVPQNLSASRPQDRQFILSSKKLLLSDSGFYLCAWSVLAGSTDTQYFGPGTRLTVL.

This rearrangement joins TRBV11-2 to TRBJ1-1, with 7 bases lining up with TRBD1. Trimming took 5 bases from V and 2 from J; bases not matched to a gene: 8. The germline gives CDR1 SGHAT, CDR2 FQNNGV. The CDR3 runs 15 residues. The CDR3 region has the DNA TGTGCCAGCAGCGTAAACAGGGGAGGAAACACTGAAGCTTTCTTT. This sequence encodes CASSVNRGGNTEAFF.

J is TRBJ1-1 and V is TRBV5-1; D gene ambiguous. V lost 0 bases and J 3 bases, leaving 12 bases between the germline ends. Germline V lookup: CDR1 SGHRS, CDR2 YFSETQ. The CDR3 runs to 15 residues. This CDR3 reads CASSLAPQRDTEAFF. The CDR3 DNA sequence: TGCGCCAGCAGCTTGGCCCCTCAGCGGGACACTGAAGCTTTCTTT.

The V gene is TRBV6-5, the J gene TRBJ1-2; the D gene is possibly TRBD1 (6 bases). V was clipped by 7 bases and J by 2 bases, with 11 bases between them. This CDR3 contains 13 residues. Germline V gene sequence: CDR1 MNHEY, CDR2 SVGAGI. CDR3 protein: CASTGAGNYGYTF. The CDR3 coding sequence is TGTGCCAGCACAGGGGCAGGCAACTATGGCTACACCTTC.

This clone was detected once. J is TRBJ2-3 and V is TRBV7-2, with TRBD2 identical over 8 bases. With 6 bases clipped from V and 2 bases from J, the junction kept 7 bases outside the gene matches. The germline V gene encodes CDR1 SGHTA and CDR2 FQGNSA. The CDR3 contains 15 residues. This CDR3 reads CASRTGTRTTDTQYF. Here the CDR3 DNA reads TGTGCCAGCAGAACCGGGACTAGGACCACAGATACGCAGTATTTT.

This clone was seen only a few times. The CDR3 DNA follows: TGTGCCAGTAGTAACCTACAGGGCCCTCCGGGCTACACCTTC. It yields the protein CASSNLQGPPGYTF. J is TRBJ1-2 and V is TRBV19, with a weak D call TRBD1 (6 bases). Germline CDR1 LNHDA, CDR2 SQIVND (reference sequence). The length of the CDR3 is 14 residues. The V and J ends lost 4 bases and 8 bases respectively, with 17 bases between them.

The chain links TRBV6-5 to TRBJ1-2, with no clear D. The CDR3 length is 15 residues. The germline gives CDR1 MNHEY, CDR2 SVGAGI. V was cut by 2 bases and J by 4 bases, with 14 bases left in between. The CDR3 DNA reads as TGTGCCAGCAGTTACACACCTTATGGAGGCTATGGCTACACCTTC. Protein sequence: CASSYTPYGGYGYTF.

V gene TRBV9 combines with J gene TRBJ1-4, with 7 bases aligning to TRBD1. Looked up from germline, CDR1 is SGDLS and CDR2 is YYNGEE. The V segment lost 0 bases and the J segment 3 bases; nucleotides outside the gene matches: 2. This CDR3 has 15 amino acids. This chain's CDR3 is CASSVAGGSNEKLFF. The CDR3 bases are TGTGCCAGCAGCGTAGCAGGGGGTTCTAATGAAAAACTGTTTTTT.

The CDR3 nucleotides read TGTGCCAGCAGCTTAGGGCAGGGGGCAGGCTCACCCCTCCACTTT. Translated, it gives CASSLGQGAGSPLHF. The genes are TRBV7-9 and TRBJ1-6; 8 bases fit TRBD1. V shed 1 base, J shed 10 bases, and the junction held 6 bases outside the gene matches. This CDR3 spans 15 amino acids. Germline-derived CDR1 and CDR2 are SEHNR and FQNEAQ (reference sequence).

This chain uses TRBV4-1 with TRBJ2-4; 7 nucleotides agree with TRBD1. Germline-derived CDR1 and CDR2 are MGHRA and YSYEKL. With 1 base clipped from V and 7 bases from J, the junction kept 13 bases outside the gene matches. The length of the CDR3 is 17 residues. The CDR3 region is CASSQVLTGNGMNIQYF. Written as DNA, the CDR3 is TGCGCCAGCAGCCAAGTCTTGACAGGGAATGGTATGAACATTCAGTACTTC.

About this clone: Sequence at one end of the junction differs from germline and may be a read error. The genes are TRBV7-9 and TRBJ1-2, with TRBD1 as a possible D gene (5 bases). From germline, CDR1 is SEHNR and CDR2 FQNEAQ (reference sequence). This CDR3 is 12 amino acids long. The CDR3 DNA reads as TGTGCCAGCACCCGGGACCTCGCGGAGGGCCCCTTC. As protein: CASTRDLAEGPF.

The V and J genes are TRBV11-1 and TRBJ2-7; D gene ambiguous. With 7 bases removed from V and 3 bases from J, the gap between germline ends came to 19 bases. The germline CDR1 and CDR2 sequences are SGHAT and FQDESV (reference sequence). CDR3 length: 15 amino acids. The chain's CDR3 is CASTLTGGSNYEQYF. CDR3 sequence (DNA): TGTGCCAGCACACTCACCGGCGGCAGCAACTACGAGCAGTACTTC.

The genes are TRBV6-5 and TRBJ1-2, with D possibly being TRBD1 (5 bases). V shed 0 bases and J shed 8 bases, with 10 bases lying between them. Germline V gives CDR1 MNHEY, CDR2 SVGAGI. This CDR3 has 13 residues. The CDR3 loop reads CASSYSGVRGYTF. In nucleotides, the CDR3 is TGTGCCAGCAGTTACTCAGGGGTCCGAGGCTACACCTTC.

V and J are TRBV7-9 and TRBJ2-7; 7 bases agree with TRBD1. This CDR3 has 17 amino acids. Germline assignment: CDR1 SEHNR and CDR2 FQNEAQ (reference sequence). The V and J ends lost 8 bases and 7 bases, in that order; junction bases with no gene match: 23. The chain's CDR3 is CASDSLYTGVSHYEQYF. The DNA for the CDR3 is TGTGCCAGCGACTCCCTATACACAGGGGTCTCACACTATGAGCAGTACTTC. Full variable domain (rest looked up from reference TRBV7-9 and TRBJ2-7): DTGVSQNPRHKITKRGQNVTFRCDPISEHNRLYWYRQTLGQGPEFLTYFQNEAQLEKSRLLSDRFSAERPKGSFSTLEIQRTEQGDSAMYLCASDSLYTGVSHYEQYFGPGTRLTVT.

The V and J genes are TRBV4-3 and TRBJ1-1; 12 bases agree with TRBD1. Losses at the gene ends were 1 base for V and 4 bases for J; bases not matched to a gene: 4. The CDR3 runs to 16 residues. Germline V lookup: CDR1 LGHNA, CDR2 YSLEER. CDR3 region: CASSQGGQGAATEAFF. DNA for the CDR3: TGCGCCAGCAGCCAAGGGGGACAGGGGGCGGCCACTGAAGCTTTCTTT.

The rearrangement links TRBV27 to TRBJ2-3, with 7 bases that match TRBD1. Germline values: CDR1 MNHEY, CDR2 SMNVEV (reference sequence). V shed 4 bases, J shed 0 bases, and the junction held 7 bases outside the gene matches. The CDR3 is made up of 16 amino acids. In DNA, the CDR3 is TGTGCCAGCAGTTGGGACAGATTACCTAGCACAGATACGCAGTATTTT. Translated, it gives CASSWDRLPSTDTQYF.

This clone was detected a few times. The rearrangement links TRBV4-1 to TRBJ1-1, with 9 bases aligning to TRBD1. Germline CDR1 reads MGHRA; CDR2 reads YSYEKL. CDR3 length equals 14 residues. Losses at the gene ends were 1 base for V and 7 bases for J; bases not matched to a gene: 4. The DNA for the CDR3 is TGCGCCAGCAGCCAAGGAACAGGGGGCATTGAAGCTTTCTTT. This codes for CASSQGTGGIEAFF.

The rearrangement uses TRBV30 and TRBJ1-3; D is uncertain. The germline CDR1 and CDR2 sequences are GTSNPN and SVGIG (reference sequence). CDR3 size: 15 residues. Trimming stripped 2 bases from V and 1 base from J, with 12 bases between. The CDR3 nucleotides read TGTGCCTGGAGTAGGCAGCTAGTTTCTGGAAACACCATATATTTT. Its translation: CAWSRQLVSGNTIYF. The full variable domain, rest sourced from reference TRBV30 and TRBJ1-3, is SQTIHQWPATLVQPVGSPLSLECTVEGTSNPNLYWYRQAAGRGLQLLFYSVGIGQISSEVPQNLSASRPQDRQFILSSKKLLLSDSGFYLCAWSRQLVSGNTIYFGEGSWLTVV.

The rearrangement uses TRBV19 and TRBJ1-2; 7 nucleotides align to TRBD1. The CDR3 covers 14 residues. V was pared by 5 bases and J by 2 bases, with 5 bases of the junction left unmatched. The V gene's germline CDR1 is LNHDA and CDR2 SQIVND (reference sequence). The CDR3 sequence is CASSATGVNYGYTF. The CDR3 DNA sequence: TGTGCCAGTAGTGCCACAGGGGTAAACTATGGCTACACCTTC. Supplemented by reference TRBV19 and TRBJ1-2, the full variable domain reads DGGITQSPKYLFRKEGQNVTLSCEQNLNHDAMYWYRQDPGQGLRLIYYSQIVNDFQKGDIAEGYSVSREKKESFPLTVTSAQKNPTAFYLCASSATGVNYGYTFGSGTRLTVV.